These T cell receptor beta chains were read from a single sample in a study of shared clonotypes between healthy human individuals. Profiling relied on immunoSEQ multiplex PCR, and the TCRdb table lists in-frame clones only, not all of them. Seen here are approximately 100,000 clones, roughly two thirds observed once, and the top ten hold about 22%. Sample: memory CD8+ T cells sorted from blood. Receptors originate from a woman in her 30s in good health. Each CDR3 is given with its conserved first and last residue. Each record gives: clone size, V gene, J gene, D gene, CDR3 DNA, CDR3 protein. A D gene is named only where the DNA matches it firmly. Clone size is not always given. Where it is, it says once, few, many or a class for expanded clones.

>-|TRBV27|TRBJ2-7|-
TGTGCCAGTCGTCCCGGGGCGGCCTACGAGCAGTACTTC
CASRPGAAYEQYF
>-|TRBV5-1|TRBJ2-3|-
TGCGCCAGCAGCTTGGGGCCGTGCACAGATACGCAGTATTTT
CASSLGPCTDTQYF
>few|TRBV5-1|TRBJ1-2|-
TGCGCCAGCAGCTTCAGAGGTCTCGGCTACACCTTC
CASSFRGLGYTF
>once|TRBV7-9|TRBJ1-2|TRBD1
TGTGCCAGCAGCATCCGGACAGGCTCTAGCTATGGCTACACCTTC
CASSIRTGSSYGYTF
>-|TRBV1|TRBJ1-2|-
TGCACCAGCAGCCCATGCCGTTTGAAGACCTATGGCTACACCTTC
CTSSPCRLKTYGYTF
>-|TRBV28|TRBJ2-5|TRBD2
TGTGCCAGCAGCACTACCCGACTAGCGGGGGACCAAGAGACCCAGTACTTC
CASSTTRLAGDQETQYF
>-|TRBV9|TRBJ2-3|TRBD2
TGTGCCAGCAGCGGGGGGGGTGGGTCAGATACGCAGTATTTT
CASSGGGGSDTQYF
>-|TRBV10-2|TRBJ2-7|TRBD2
TGCGCCAGCAGTACCGGGACTAGCGCCGAGCAGTACTTC
CASSTGTSAEQYF
>-|TRBV27|TRBJ1-2|TRBD1
TGTGCCAGCAGTCTTTATTCGCGAAACCGGGACAGTGGCTACACCTTC
CASSLYSRNRDSGYTF
>-|TRBV2|TRBJ2-7|TRBD1
TGTGCCAGCAGTCTACCAGAAGACCCCGGGACAGGGGCCAACGAGCAGTACTTC
CASSLPEDPGTGANEQYF
>-|TRBV28|TRBJ1-1|TRBD1
TGTGCCAGCAGTGGGACAGGGTCCATACTCTTGAACACTGAAGCTTTCTTT
CASSGTGSILLNTEAFF
>-|TRBV28|TRBJ2-7|-
TGTGCCTCCGCCGCGGCGCGCGAGCAGTACTTC
CASAAAREQYF
>once|TRBV7-9|TRBJ2-2|TRBD2
TGTGCCAGCAGCTTACTAGCGGGAGAAGGGGAGCTGTTTTTT
CASSLLAGEGELFF
>-|TRBV5-1|TRBJ1-5|-
TGCGCCAGCAGCTTGGGGACAACCAGCAATCAGCCCCAGCATTTT
CASSLGTTSNQPQHF
>once|TRBV6-5|TRBJ1-1|TRBD1
TGTGCCAGCAGTCCGGGGACAGTCCTTGAAGCTTTCTTT
CASSPGTVLEAFF
>-|TRBV25-1|TRBJ2-7|TRBD1
TGTGCCAGCAGTCCTCAGGGGGACAGGGTCATATACGAGCAGTACTTC
CASSPQGDRVIYEQYF
>few|TRBV10-3|TRBJ2-7|-
TGTGCCATCGGAGGGGGCCCCGGAGGCTCCTACGAGCAGTACTTC
CAIGGGPGGSYEQYF
>many|TRBV6-1|TRBJ1-4|-
TGTGCCAGCAGTGAGGGGCCTTCAAATGAAAAACTGTTTTTT
CASSEGPSNEKLFF
>-|TRBV6-5|TRBJ2-7|-
TGTGCCAGCAGTTACTCAGGTTCTCACGAGCAGTACTTC
CASSYSGSHEQYF
>many|TRBV5-4|TRBJ1-2|TRBD1
TGTGCCAGCAGCCTGGACAGGGACGCTGGCTACACCTTC
CASSLDRDAGYTF
>-|TRBV5-1|TRBJ2-2|TRBD2
TGCGCCAGCAGCTCCGGACTAGCGGGAGCCGGGGAGCTGTTTTTT
CASSSGLAGAGELFF
>-|TRBV19|TRBJ2-5|TRBD1
TGTGCCAGTAGTATCAAGCAAGGACAGGGCGGGACCCAGTACTTC
CASSIKQGQGGTQYF
>-|TRBV28|TRBJ1-1|-
TGTGCCAGCAGTAGGACGGGCTTTTACACTGAAGCTTTCTTT
CASSRTGFYTEAFF
>-|TRBV25-1|TRBJ2-6|-
TGTGCCAGCGGGTTGTCTGGGGCCAACGTCCTGACTTTC
CASGLSGANVLTF
>once|TRBV5-1|TRBJ2-7|TRBD2
TGCGCCAGCAGCTTGCTGGGACTAGCCTACGAGCAGTACTTC
CASSLLGLAYEQYF
>-|TRBV6-5|TRBJ2-7|-
TGTGCCAGCAGTTTTATGGGCCGCTCCTACGAGCAGTACTTC
CASSFMGRSYEQYF